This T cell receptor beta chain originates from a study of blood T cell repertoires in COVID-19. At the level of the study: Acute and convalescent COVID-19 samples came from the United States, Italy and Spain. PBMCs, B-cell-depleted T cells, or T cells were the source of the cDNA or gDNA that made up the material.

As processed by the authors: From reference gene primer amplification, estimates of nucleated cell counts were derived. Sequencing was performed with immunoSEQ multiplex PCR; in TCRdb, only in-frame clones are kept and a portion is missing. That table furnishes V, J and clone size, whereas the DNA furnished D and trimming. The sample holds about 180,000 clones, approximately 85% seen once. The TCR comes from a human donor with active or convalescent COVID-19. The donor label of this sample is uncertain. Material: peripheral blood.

The CDR3 loop is CASSFTGQETQYF. The CDR3 nucleotides read TGTGCCAGCAGCTTTACGGGACAAGAGACCCAGTACTTC. The gene calls are TRBV7-3 and TRBJ2-5; TRBD2 might be the D (5 bases). V gave up 3 bases and J gave up 2 bases, with 7 bases separating them. CDR1 and CDR2 from the germline V gene are SGHTA and FQGTGA. The CDR3 runs 13 residues.